These T cell receptor beta chains were read from a single sample in a study of cytomegalovirus exposure and HLA in healthy donors. Assay: immunoSEQ multiplex PCR; the TCRdb copy retains only in-frame clones and omits some. The table has some 170,000 clones, about 80% seen once. The sequencing sample was made of PBMCs. These receptor sequences come from a woman aged 35 to 49 in good health and CMV-seronegative. Both conserved end residues are part of each CDR3. Fields, in order: V gene, D gene, J gene, CDR3 protein. A D gene is named only where the DNA matches it firmly.

v_call: TRBV5-1; d_call: TRBD1; j_call: TRBJ1-2; cdr3_aa: CASREGTGVNYGYTF
v_call: TRBV5-1; d_call: -; j_call: TRBJ1-5; cdr3_aa: CASSLVGGDQPQHF
v_call: TRBV6-1; d_call: -; j_call: TRBJ1-2; cdr3_aa: CASSESHRAGGYTF
v_call: TRBV30; d_call: -; j_call: TRBJ1-1; cdr3_aa: CASTRGLAEAFF
v_call: TRBV19; d_call: -; j_call: TRBJ2-5; cdr3_aa: CASGSSFSSETQYF
v_call: TRBV5-1; d_call: -; j_call: TRBJ2-1; cdr3_aa: CASSSGLFYNEQFF
v_call: TRBV5-8; d_call: -; j_call: TRBJ2-7; cdr3_aa: CASSLEALLRPYAYEQYF
v_call: TRBV9; d_call: TRBD1; j_call: TRBJ2-7; cdr3_aa: CASSVGQGAGSYEQYF
v_call: TRBV21-1; d_call: -; j_call: TRBJ2-2; cdr3_aa: CASSKVGQGVVTGELFF
v_call: TRBV18; d_call: TRBD1; j_call: TRBJ2-5; cdr3_aa: CASSLGQGNQETQYF
v_call: TRBV4-1; d_call: TRBD2; j_call: TRBJ2-3; cdr3_aa: CASSQDVAGGPAVWDTDTQYF
v_call: TRBV18; d_call: TRBD1; j_call: TRBJ2-2; cdr3_aa: CASSHGTGDTGELFF
v_call: TRBV5-4; d_call: -; j_call: TRBJ2-3; cdr3_aa: CASSLFSADTQYF
v_call: TRBV7-3; d_call: TRBD1; j_call: TRBJ2-5; cdr3_aa: CASSYGTGETQYF
v_call: TRBV12-5; d_call: -; j_call: TRBJ2-1; cdr3_aa: CASGGTHGINEQFF
v_call: TRBV11-3; d_call: TRBD1; j_call: -; cdr3_aa: CASSFRGSEQYF
v_call: TRBV30; d_call: -; j_call: TRBJ2-1; cdr3_aa: CAWSVRTDNEQFF
v_call: TRBV10-3; d_call: -; j_call: TRBJ2-4; cdr3_aa: CAIKPRNGIYVF
v_call: TRBV30; d_call: -; j_call: TRBJ2-3; cdr3_aa: CAWQSVGLNTQYF
v_call: TRBV6-1; d_call: -; j_call: TRBJ2-5; cdr3_aa: CASSERTGGKALRETQYF
v_call: TRBV27; d_call: TRBD2; j_call: TRBJ2-4; cdr3_aa: CASSRYSGGNAKNIQYF
v_call: TRBV6-1; d_call: -; j_call: TRBJ2-1; cdr3_aa: CASSPFVNNEQFF
v_call: TRBV5-1; d_call: -; j_call: TRBJ1-4; cdr3_aa: CASSLANRVPGAGEKLFF
v_call: TRBV29-1; d_call: TRBD2; j_call: TRBJ2-3; cdr3_aa: CSVGGGKDTQYF
v_call: TRBV30; d_call: TRBD1; j_call: TRBJ1-3; cdr3_aa: CACGQGMGPGNTIYF
v_call: TRBV28; d_call: TRBD1; j_call: TRBJ1-2; cdr3_aa: CASSLLPDRGPGGYTF
v_call: TRBV9; d_call: TRBD2; j_call: TRBJ2-3; cdr3_aa: CASSGGLAGVADTQYF
v_call: TRBV6-5; d_call: TRBD1; j_call: TRBJ2-1; cdr3_aa: CASRPGTGGVYEQFF
v_call: TRBV6-6; d_call: -; j_call: TRBJ1-5; cdr3_aa: CATATGGNQPQHF
v_call: TRBV7-9; d_call: TRBD1; j_call: TRBJ1-1; cdr3_aa: CASSSGGEAFF
v_call: TRBV5-8; d_call: TRBD1; j_call: TRBJ2-7; cdr3_aa: CASSYGQGAGYEQYF
v_call: TRBV5-4; d_call: TRBD2; j_call: TRBJ2-7; cdr3_aa: CASSFAGALSYEQYF
v_call: TRBV5-1; d_call: TRBD2; j_call: TRBJ2-1; cdr3_aa: CASSSGTSGSAAYNEQFF
v_call: TRBV11-3; d_call: TRBD2; j_call: TRBJ2-1; cdr3_aa: CASSLGLAGVTEQFF
v_call: TRBV5-1; d_call: TRBD1; j_call: TRBJ1-2; cdr3_aa: CASSLKGQGEDGYTF
v_call: TRBV6-1; d_call: -; j_call: TRBJ2-1; cdr3_aa: CASSESGSYNEQFF
v_call: TRBV6-5; d_call: -; j_call: TRBJ2-4; cdr3_aa: CASSQVPGHKNIQYF
v_call: TRBV5-1; d_call: -; j_call: TRBJ2-1; cdr3_aa: CASSLGAPYNEQFF
v_call: TRBV28; d_call: -; j_call: TRBJ2-1; cdr3_aa: CASSSRGKITDEQFF
v_call: TRBV2; d_call: -; j_call: TRBJ2-3; cdr3_aa: CASSGRTAGRGTDTQYF